This T cell receptor (beta chain) emerged from a study of T cells in Graves' hyperthyroidism and ophthalmopathy. Trimming pared 0 bases from V and 3 bases from J, leaving 9 bases between. This CDR3 contains 14 residues. CDR1 SGHRS and CDR2 YFSETQ come from the germline V gene. In its sample, this clonotype was seen many times. Its antigen is not known. Amplification yielded TCR beta CDR3 regions, with RNA transcripts as the source. The study used the HTBI primer set for a first-round RT-PCR of the TCR CDR3. TCRdb ran MiXCR on the multiplex PCR reads and lists one entry per CDR3 protein. The sample holds 450,000 to 700,000 distinct CDR3 sequences, roughly 46% seen once. Study results and limitations: Most thyroid clonotypes expanded above 0.001 appeared in blood too.

The rearrangement links TRBV5-1 to TRBJ1-1, with D perhaps matching TRBD1 (6 bases). The receptor was isolated from an adult woman with Graves' disease, either hyperthyroidism or ophthalmopathy (not recorded which). What was sequenced was peripheral blood or thyroid tissue (not recorded which). The CDR3 coding sequence is TGCGCCAGCAGCTTGGGGACAGCGGACACTGAAGCTTTCTTT. Amino acids: CASSLGTADTEAFF.